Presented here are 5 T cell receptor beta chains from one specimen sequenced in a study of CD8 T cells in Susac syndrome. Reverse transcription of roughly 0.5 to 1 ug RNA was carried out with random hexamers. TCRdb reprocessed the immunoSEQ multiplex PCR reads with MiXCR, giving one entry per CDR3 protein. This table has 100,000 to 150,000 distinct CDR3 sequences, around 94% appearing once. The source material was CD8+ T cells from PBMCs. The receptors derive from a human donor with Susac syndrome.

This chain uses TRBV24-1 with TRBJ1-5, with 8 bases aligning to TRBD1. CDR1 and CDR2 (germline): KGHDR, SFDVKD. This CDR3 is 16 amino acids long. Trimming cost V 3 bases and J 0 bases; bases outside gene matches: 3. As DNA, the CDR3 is TGTGCCACCAGTGATCCGGACAGGGATAGCAATCAGCCCCAGCATTTT. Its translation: CATSDPDRDSNQPQHF.

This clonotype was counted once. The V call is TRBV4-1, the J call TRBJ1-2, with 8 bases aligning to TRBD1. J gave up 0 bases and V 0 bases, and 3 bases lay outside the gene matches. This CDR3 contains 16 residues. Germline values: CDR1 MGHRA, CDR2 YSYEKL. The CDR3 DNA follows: TGCGCCAGCAGCCAAGATTTGGACAGGGCTAACTATGGCTACACCTTC. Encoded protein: CASSQDLDRANYGYTF.

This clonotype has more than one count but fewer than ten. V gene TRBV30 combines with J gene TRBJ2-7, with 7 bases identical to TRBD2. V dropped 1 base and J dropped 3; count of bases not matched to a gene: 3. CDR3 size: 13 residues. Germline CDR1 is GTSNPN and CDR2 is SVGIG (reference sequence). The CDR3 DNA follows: TGTGCCTGGAGTGAGGGACTATACTACGAGCAGTACTTC. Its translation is CAWSEGLYYEQYF.

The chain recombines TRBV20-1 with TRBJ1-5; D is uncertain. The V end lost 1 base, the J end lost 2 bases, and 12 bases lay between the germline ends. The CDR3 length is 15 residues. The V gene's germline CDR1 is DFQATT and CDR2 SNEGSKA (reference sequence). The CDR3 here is CSARVNEAGNQPQHF. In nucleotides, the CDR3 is TGCAGTGCTAGAGTGAATGAAGCTGGCAATCAGCCCCAGCATTTT.

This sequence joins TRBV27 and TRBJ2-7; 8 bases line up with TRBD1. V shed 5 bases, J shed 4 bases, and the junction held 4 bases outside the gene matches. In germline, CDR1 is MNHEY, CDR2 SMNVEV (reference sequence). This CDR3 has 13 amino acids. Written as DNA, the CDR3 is TGTGCCAGCAGTACCCAGGGGGCTTACGAGCAGTACTTC. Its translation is CASSTQGAYEQYF.